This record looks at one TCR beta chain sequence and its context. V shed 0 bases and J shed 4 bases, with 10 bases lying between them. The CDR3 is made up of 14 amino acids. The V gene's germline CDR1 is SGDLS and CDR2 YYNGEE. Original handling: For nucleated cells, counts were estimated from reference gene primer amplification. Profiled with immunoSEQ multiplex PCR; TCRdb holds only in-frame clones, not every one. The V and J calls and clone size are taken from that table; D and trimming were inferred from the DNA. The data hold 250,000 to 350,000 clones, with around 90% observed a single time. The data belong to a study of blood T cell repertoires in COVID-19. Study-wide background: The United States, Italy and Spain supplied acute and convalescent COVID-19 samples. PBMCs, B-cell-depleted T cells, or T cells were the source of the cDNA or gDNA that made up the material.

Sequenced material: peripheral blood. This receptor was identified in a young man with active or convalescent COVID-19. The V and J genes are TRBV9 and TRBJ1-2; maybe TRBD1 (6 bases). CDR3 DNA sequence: TGTGCCAGCAGCGTAGGGGGCAGGGGCTATGGCTACACCTTC. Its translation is CASSVGGRGYGYTF.